This entry features one T cell receptor beta chain sequence. Profiled with immunoSEQ multiplex PCR; TCRdb holds only in-frame clones, not every one. The table has 200,000 to 300,000 clones, under 90% seen once. Germline V CDR1 and CDR2: MGHDK, SYGVNS. V shed 2 bases, J shed 7 bases, and the junction held 13 bases outside the gene matches. The CDR3 covers 17 residues. The data derive from a study of blood T cell repertoires in COVID-19. Study background: T cells, B-cell-depleted T cells, or PBMCs provided the cDNA or gDNA that served as material.

The sample taken for sequencing was peripheral blood. This receptor was obtained from a human donor in a cohort sampled during active COVID-19. The V gene is TRBV25-1, the J gene TRBJ2-7; TRBD2 matches 11 bases. CDR3 in amino acids: CASSEGAGLAGGREQYF. The CDR3 DNA reads TGTGCCAGCAGTGAAGGGGCTGGCCTAGCGGGGGGAAGGGAGCAGTACTTC.